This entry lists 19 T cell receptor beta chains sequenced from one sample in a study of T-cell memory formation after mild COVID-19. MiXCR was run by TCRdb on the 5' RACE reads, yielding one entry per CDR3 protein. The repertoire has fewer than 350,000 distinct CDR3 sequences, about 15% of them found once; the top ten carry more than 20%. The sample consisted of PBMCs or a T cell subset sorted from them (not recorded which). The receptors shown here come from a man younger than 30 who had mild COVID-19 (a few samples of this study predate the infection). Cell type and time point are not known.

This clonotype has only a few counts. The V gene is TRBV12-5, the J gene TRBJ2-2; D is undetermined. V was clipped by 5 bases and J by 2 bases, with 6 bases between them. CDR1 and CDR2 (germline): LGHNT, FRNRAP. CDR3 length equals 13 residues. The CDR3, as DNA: TGTGCTAGTGGTCCATCAAACACCGGGGAGCTGTTTTTT. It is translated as CASGPSNTGELFF. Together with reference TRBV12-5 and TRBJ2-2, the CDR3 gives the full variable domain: DARVTQTPRHKVTEMGQEVTMRCQPILGHNTVFWYRQTMMQGLELLAYFRNRAPLDDSGMPKDRFSAEMPDATLATLKIQPSEPRDSAVYFCASGPSNTGELFFGEGSRLTVL.

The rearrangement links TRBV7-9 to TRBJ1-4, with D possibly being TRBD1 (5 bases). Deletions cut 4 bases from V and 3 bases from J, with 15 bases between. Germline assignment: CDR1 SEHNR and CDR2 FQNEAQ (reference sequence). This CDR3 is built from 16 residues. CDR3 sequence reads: CASSSGSRGANEKLFF. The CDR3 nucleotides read TGTGCCAGCAGCTCAGGGTCCCGCGGGGCTAATGAAAAACTGTTTTTT.

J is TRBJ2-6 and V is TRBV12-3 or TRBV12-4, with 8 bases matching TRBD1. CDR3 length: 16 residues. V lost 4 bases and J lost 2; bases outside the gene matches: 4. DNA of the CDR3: TGTGCCAGCAGTTCTGCGACAGGGGCTGGGGCCAACGTCCTGACTTTC. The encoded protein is CASSSATGAGANVLTF.

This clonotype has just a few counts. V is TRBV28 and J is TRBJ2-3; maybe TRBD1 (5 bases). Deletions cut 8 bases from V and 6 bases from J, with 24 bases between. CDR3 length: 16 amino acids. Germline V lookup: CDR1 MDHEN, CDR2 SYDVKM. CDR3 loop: CASSRVRQSAMDTQYF. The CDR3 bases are TGTGCCAGCTCTAGGGTAAGACAGTCGGCTATGGATACGCAGTATTTT.

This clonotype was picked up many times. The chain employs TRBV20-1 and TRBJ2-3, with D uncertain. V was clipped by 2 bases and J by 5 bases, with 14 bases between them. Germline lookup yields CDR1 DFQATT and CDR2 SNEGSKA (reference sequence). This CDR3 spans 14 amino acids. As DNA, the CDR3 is TGCAGTGCTAGAACTCTAGGATTAGAAGATACGCAGTATTTT. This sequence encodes CSARTLGLEDTQYF.

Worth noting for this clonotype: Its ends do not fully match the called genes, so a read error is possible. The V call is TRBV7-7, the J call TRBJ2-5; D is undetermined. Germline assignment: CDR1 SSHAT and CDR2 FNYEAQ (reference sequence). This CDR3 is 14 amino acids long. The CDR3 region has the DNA TGTGCTAGCAGCTTAGTAACTGTTGGGGAGACCCAGTACTTC. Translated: CASSLVTVGETQYF.

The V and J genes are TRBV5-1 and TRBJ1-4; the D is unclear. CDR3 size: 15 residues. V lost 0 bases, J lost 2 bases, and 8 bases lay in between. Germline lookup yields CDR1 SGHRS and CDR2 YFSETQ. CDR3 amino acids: CASSLGGGTNEKLFF. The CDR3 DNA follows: TGCGCCAGCAGCTTGGGGGGAGGCACTAATGAAAAACTGTTTTTT.

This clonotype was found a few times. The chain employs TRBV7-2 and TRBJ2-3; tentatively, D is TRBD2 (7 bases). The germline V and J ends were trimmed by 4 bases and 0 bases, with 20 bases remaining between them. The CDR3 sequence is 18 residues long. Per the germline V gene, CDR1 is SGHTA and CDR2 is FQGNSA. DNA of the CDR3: TGTGCCAGCAGCTCACCCACGATGGGGGGGGCTAGCACAGATACGCAGTATTTT. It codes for CASSSPTMGGASTDTQYF.

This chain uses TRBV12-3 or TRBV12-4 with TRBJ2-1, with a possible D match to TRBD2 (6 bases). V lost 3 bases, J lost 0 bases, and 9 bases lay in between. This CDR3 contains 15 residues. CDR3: CASSFDGSSYNEQFF. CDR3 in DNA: TGTGCCAGCAGTTTTGACGGGAGCTCCTACAATGAGCAGTTCTTC.

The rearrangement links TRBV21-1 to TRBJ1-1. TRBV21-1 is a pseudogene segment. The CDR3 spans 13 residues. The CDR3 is CASSPLAELEAFF. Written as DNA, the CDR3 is TGTGCCAGCAGCCCGTTGGCGGAGTTGGAGGCTTTCTTT.

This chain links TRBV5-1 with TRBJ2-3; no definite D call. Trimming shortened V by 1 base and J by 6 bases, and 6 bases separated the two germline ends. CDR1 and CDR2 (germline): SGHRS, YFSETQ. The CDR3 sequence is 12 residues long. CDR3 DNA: TGCGCCAGCAGCTTGACGCCCGATACGCAGTATTTT. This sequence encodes CASSLTPDTQYF.

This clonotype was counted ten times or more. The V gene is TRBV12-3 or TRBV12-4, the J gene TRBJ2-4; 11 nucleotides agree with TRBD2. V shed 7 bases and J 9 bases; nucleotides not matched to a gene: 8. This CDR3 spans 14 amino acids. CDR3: CASTVGTSGSIQYF. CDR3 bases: TGTGCCAGCACGGTCGGGACTAGCGGTAGCATTCAGTACTTC.

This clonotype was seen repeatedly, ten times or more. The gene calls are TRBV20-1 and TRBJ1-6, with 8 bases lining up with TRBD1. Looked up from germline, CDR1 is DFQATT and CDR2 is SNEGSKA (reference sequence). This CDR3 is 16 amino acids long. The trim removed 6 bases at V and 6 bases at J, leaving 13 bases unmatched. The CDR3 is CSASTGVPSLNSPLHF. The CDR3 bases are TGCAGTGCGTCGACAGGGGTCCCCAGTCTTAATTCACCCCTCCACTTT.

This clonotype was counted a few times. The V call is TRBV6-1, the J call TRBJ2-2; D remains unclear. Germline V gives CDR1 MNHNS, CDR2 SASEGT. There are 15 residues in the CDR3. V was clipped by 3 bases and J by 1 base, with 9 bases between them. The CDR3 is CASSEMAMNTGELFF. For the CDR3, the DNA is TGTGCCAGCAGTGAGATGGCCATGAACACCGGGGAGCTGTTTTTT.

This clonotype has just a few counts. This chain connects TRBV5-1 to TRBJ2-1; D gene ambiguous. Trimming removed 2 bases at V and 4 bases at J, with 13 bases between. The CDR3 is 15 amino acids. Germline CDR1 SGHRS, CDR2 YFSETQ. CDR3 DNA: TGCGCCAGCAGCTTTGGTGTGTTGAGTTACAATGAGCAGTTCTTC. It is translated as CASSFGVLSYNEQFF.

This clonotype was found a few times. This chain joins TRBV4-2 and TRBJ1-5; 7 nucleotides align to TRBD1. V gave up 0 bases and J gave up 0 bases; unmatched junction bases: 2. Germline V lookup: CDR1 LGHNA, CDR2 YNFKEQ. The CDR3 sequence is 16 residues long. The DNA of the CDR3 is TGTGCCAGCAGCCAAGACCCAGGGGGTAGCAATCAGCCCCAGCATTTT. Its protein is CASSQDPGGSNQPQHF.

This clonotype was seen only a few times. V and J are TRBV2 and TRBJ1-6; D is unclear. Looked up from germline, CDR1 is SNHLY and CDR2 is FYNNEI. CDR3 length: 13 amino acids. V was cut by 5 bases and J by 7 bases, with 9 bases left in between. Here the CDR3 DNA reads TGTGCCAGCAGTTCCTGGCTCAATTCACCCCTCCACTTT. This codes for CASSSWLNSPLHF. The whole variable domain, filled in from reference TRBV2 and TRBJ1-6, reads EPEVTQTPSHQVTQMGQEVILRCVPISNHLYFYWYRQILGQKVEFLVSFYNNEISEKSEIFDDQFSVERPDGSNFTLKIRSTKLEDSAMYFCASSSWLNSPLHFGNGTRLTVT.

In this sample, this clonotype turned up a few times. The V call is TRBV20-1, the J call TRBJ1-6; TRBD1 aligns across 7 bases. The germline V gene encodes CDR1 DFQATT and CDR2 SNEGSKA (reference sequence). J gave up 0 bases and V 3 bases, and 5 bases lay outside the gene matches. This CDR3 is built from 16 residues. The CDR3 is CSARGTVSSYNSPLHF. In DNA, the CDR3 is TGCAGTGCTAGGGGGACAGTGAGCTCCTATAATTCACCCCTCCACTTT.

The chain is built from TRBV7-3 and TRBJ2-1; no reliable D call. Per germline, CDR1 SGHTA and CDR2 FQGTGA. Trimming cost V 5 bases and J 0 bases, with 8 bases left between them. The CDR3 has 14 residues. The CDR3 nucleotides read TGTGCCAGCAGCCCCGGGTACTCCTACAATGAGCAGTTCTTC. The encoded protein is CASSPGYSYNEQFF.